This TCR beta chain appears in the sequencing data of a study of CD8 T cells in Susac syndrome. Study context: When blood was collected, patients with Susac syndrome were therapy-naive, were taking corticosteroids, or were receiving intravenous immunoglobulin alone.

The authors reverse transcribed roughly 0.5 to 1 ug RNA with random hexamers. An immunoSEQ multiplex PCR generated amplified TCR beta CDR3 products spanning 54 Vbeta and 13 Jbeta. TCRdb re-called the immunoSEQ multiplex PCR reads through MiXCR, storing one row per CDR3 protein. Found here are under 250,000 distinct CDR3 sequences, 94% of them singletons; the top ten hold about 0.14%. This receptor was identified in a human donor with Susac syndrome. The sample taken for sequencing was CD4+ T cells from PBMCs.

CDR3 bases: TGTGCCAGCAGTGAGGACGCACTTACCACCGGGGAGCTGTTTTTT. Translation: CASSEDALTTGELFF. J is TRBJ2-2 and V is TRBV6-1; no definite D call. CDR1 is MNHNS, CDR2 SASEGT, per germline. V was shortened by 3 bases and J by 4 bases, with 12 bases between the two germline ends. This CDR3 spans 15 amino acids.